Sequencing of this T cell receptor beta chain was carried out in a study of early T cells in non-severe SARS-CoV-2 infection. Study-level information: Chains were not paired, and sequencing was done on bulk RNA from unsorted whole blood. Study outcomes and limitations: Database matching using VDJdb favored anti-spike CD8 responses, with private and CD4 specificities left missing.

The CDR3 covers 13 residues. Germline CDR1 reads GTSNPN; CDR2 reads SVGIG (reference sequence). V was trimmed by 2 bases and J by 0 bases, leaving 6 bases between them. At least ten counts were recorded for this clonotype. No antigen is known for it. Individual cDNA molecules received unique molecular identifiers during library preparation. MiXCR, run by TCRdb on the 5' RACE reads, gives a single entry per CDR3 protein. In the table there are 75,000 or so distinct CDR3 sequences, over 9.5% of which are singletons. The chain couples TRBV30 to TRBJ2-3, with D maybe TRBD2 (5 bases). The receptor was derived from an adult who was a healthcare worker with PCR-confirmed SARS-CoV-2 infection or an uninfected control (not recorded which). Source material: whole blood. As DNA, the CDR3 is TGTGCCTGGAGTCGCGGGAGCACAGATACGCAGTATTTT. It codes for CAWSRGSTDTQYF.